This TCR beta chain was retrieved from a study of CD8 T cells in Susac syndrome. Study-level background: At the time of blood draw, patients with Susac syndrome were therapy-naive, receiving corticosteroids, or receiving intravenous immunoglobulin alone. Study-level points and caveats: The authors acknowledged that their TCR sequencing and HLA analysis involved a relatively small number of individuals.

Trimming cost V 3 bases and J 7 bases, with 12 bases left between them. This CDR3 is 12 amino acids long. Germline V CDR1 and CDR2: SQVTM, ANQGSEA. About this clonotype: Its cognate antigen is unknown.

RNA was extracted with the RNeasy kit, and a quantity of roughly 0.45 to 1 ug was reverse transcribed using random hexamers. TCRdb re-called the immunoSEQ multiplex PCR reads with MiXCR, one entry per CDR3 protein. The sample shows about 150,000 distinct CDR3 sequences, 85% to 95% of them seen only once. The authors sequenced TCR beta from blood CD8+ and CD4+ T cells. The clonotype originates from a human donor with Susac syndrome. J is TRBJ1-1 and V is TRBV29-1; the D gene is possibly TRBD1 (5 bases). Sequenced input: CD8+ T cells from PBMCs. CDR3 loop: CSVEYDSYEAFF. Here the CDR3 DNA reads TGCAGCGTTGAGTATGACAGTTATGAAGCTTTCTTT.